This TCR beta chain was sequenced in a study of T cells after yellow fever vaccination. CDR3 size: 18 residues. One entry per CDR3 protein results from TCRdb running MiXCR on the 5' RACE reads. This sample has about 200,000 distinct CDR3 sequences, with approximately 3.2% found just once. The clonotype comes from a man between 18 and 35 years old who received the YFV17D yellow fever vaccine. This specimen was CD4+ T cells sorted from PBMCs, taken 10 days after the yellow fever booster vaccination. The chain has TRBV21-1 and TRBJ2-4; the table's D call TRBD1 went unverified against the DNA. TRBV21-1 is a pseudogene locus. The CDR3 protein is CASSKDGSDSLAKNIQYF. The CDR3 coding sequence is TGTGCCAGCAGCAAAGACGGCTCGGACAGCTTAGCCAAAAACATTCAGTACTTC.